This T cell receptor beta chain is drawn from a study of T cell changes during pregnancy in multiple sclerosis. The CDR3 contains 12 residues. Per the germline V gene, CDR1 is MGHDK and CDR2 is SYGVNS. Between the trimmed V and J ends, which lost 5 bases and 8 bases, there was a span of 12 bases. Some clones are missing from TCRdb's copy, which holds only in-frame ones; the method was immunoSEQ multiplex PCR. The table has tens of thousands of clones, roughly 88% seen once. The gene calls are TRBV25-1 and TRBJ1-1; D possibly corresponds to TRBD1 (6 bases). The source of this sequence is a female donor in good health, enrolled as a control in a pregnancy study. This specimen consisted of peripheral blood, obtained in the third trimester of pregnancy. This chain's CDR3 is CASSRGGPEAFF. CDR3 sequence (DNA): TGTGCCAGCAGTAGAGGGGGACCCGAAGCTTTCTTT.